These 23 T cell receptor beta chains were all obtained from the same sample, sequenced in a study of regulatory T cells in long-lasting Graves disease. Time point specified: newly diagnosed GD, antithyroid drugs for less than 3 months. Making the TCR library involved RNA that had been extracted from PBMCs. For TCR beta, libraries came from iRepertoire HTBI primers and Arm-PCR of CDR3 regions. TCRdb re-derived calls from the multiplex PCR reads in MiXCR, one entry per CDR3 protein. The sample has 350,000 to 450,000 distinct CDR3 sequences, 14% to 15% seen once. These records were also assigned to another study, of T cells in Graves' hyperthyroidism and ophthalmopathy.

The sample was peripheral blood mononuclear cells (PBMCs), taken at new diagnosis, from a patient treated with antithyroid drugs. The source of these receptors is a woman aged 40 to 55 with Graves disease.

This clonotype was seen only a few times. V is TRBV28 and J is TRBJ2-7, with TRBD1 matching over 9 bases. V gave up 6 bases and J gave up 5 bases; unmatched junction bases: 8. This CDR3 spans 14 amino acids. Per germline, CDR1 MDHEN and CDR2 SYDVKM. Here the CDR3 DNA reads TGTGCCAGCAGACCGGGACAGGGCTTCCACGAGCAGTACTTC. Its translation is CASRPGQGFHEQYF.

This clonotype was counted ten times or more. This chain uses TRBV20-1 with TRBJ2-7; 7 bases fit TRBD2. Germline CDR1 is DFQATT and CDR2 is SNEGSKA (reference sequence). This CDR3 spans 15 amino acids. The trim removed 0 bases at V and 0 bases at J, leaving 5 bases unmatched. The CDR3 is CSARDGGTASYEQYF. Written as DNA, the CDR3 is TGCAGTGCTAGAGACGGGGGGACTGCCTCCTACGAGCAGTACTTC.

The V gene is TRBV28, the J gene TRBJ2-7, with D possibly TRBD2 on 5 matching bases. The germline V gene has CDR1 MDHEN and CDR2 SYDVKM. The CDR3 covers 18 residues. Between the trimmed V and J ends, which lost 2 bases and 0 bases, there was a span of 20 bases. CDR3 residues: CASSLGSILGYSSYEQYF. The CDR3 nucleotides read TGTGCCAGCAGTTTAGGGTCAATACTAGGTTATAGCTCCTACGAGCAGTACTTC.

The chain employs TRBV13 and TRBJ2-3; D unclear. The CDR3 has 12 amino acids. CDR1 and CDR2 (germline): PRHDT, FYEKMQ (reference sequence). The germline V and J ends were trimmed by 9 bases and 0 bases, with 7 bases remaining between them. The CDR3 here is CASQQSTDTQYF. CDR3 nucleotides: TGTGCCAGTCAACAGAGCACAGATACGCAGTATTTT. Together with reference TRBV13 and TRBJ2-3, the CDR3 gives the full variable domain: AAGVIQSPRHLIKEKRETATLKCYPIPRHDTVYWYQQGPGQDPQFLISFYEKMQSDKGSIPDRFSAQQFSDYHSELNMSSLELGDSALYFCASQQSTDTQYFGPGTRLTVL.

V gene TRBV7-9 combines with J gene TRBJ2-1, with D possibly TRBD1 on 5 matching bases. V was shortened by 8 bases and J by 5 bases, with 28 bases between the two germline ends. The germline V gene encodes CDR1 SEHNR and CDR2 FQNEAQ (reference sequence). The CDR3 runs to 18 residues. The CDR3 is CASGTTILGAAFHNEQFF. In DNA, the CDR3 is TGTGCCAGCGGCACTACAATTTTAGGGGCCGCATTCCACAATGAGCAGTTCTTC.

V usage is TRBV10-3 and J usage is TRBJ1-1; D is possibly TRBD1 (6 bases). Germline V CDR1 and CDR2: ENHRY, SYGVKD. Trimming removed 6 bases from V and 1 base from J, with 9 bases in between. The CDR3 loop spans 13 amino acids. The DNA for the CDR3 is TGTGCCATCAGCACACAGGGGAACACTGAAGCTTTCTTT. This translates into CAISTQGNTEAFF.

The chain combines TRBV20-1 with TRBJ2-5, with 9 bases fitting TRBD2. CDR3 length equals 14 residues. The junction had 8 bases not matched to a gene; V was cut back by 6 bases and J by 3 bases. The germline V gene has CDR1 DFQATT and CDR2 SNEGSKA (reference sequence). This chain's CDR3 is CSARFGGGEETQYF. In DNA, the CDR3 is TGCAGTGCCCGATTTGGCGGGGGGGAAGAGACCCAGTACTTC.

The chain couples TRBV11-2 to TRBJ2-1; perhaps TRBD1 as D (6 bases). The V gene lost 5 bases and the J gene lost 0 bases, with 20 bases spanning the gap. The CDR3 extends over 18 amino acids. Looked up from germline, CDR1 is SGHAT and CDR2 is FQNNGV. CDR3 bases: TGTGCCAGCAGCCTCAGGGGAAGGACGTTTGGCTCCTACAATGAGCAGTTCTTC. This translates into CASSLRGRTFGSYNEQFF.

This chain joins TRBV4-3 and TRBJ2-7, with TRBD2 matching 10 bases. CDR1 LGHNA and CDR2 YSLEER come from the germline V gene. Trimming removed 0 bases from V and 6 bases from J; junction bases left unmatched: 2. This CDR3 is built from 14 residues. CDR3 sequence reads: CASSQEGTSVEQYF. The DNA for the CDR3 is TGCGCCAGCAGCCAAGAAGGGACTAGCGTCGAGCAGTACTTC.

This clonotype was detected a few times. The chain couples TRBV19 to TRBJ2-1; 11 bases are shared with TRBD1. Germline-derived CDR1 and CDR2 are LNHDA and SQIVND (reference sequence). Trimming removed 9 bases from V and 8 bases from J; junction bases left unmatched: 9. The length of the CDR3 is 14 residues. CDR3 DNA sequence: TGTGCCAGCGGACAGGGGGCGCAAATCCATGAGCAGTTCTTC. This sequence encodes CASGQGAQIHEQFF.

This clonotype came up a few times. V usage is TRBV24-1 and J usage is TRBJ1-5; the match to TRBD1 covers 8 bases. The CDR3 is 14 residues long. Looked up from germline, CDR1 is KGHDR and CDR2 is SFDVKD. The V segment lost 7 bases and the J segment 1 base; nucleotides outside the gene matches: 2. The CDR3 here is CATSGTGSNQPQHF. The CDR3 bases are TGTGCCACCAGCGGGACAGGCAGCAATCAGCCCCAGCATTTT.

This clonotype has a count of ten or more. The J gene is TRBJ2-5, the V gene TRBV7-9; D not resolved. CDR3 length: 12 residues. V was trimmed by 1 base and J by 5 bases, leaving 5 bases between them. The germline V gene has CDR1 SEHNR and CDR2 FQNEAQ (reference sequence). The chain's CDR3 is CASSLVFETQYF. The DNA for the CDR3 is TGTGCCAGCAGCTTAGTTTTTGAGACCCAGTACTTC. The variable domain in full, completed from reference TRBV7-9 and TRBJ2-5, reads DTGVSQNPRHKITKRGQNVTFRCDPISEHNRLYWYRQTLGQGPEFLTYFQNEAQLEKSRLLSDRFSAERPKGSFSTLEIQRTEQGDSAMYLCASSLVFETQYFGPGTRLLVL.

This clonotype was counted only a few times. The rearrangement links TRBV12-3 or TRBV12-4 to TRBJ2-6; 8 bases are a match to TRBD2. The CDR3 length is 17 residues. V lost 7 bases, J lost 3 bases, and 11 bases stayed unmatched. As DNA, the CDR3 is TGTGCCAGCACCCGCGGGGGGCTCAGTGATGGGGCCAACGTCCTGACTTTC. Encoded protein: CASTRGGLSDGANVLTF.

The CDR3 coding sequence is TGCGCCAGCAGCCAAGTGCAAACTGATACGCAGTATTTT. Its translation is CASSQVQTDTQYF. The chain has TRBV4-1 and TRBJ2-3; D gene unclear. This CDR3 is 13 amino acids long. V lost 1 base and J 6 bases, leaving 8 bases between the germline ends. CDR1 is MGHRA and CDR2 is YSYEKL in the germline V gene.

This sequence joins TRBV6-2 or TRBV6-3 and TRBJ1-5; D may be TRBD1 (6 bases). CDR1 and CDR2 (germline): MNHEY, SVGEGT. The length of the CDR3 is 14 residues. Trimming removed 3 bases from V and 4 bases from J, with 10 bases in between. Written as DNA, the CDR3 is TGTGCCAGCAGTTATACAGGGACGAATCAGCCCCAGCATTTT. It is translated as CASSYTGTNQPQHF.

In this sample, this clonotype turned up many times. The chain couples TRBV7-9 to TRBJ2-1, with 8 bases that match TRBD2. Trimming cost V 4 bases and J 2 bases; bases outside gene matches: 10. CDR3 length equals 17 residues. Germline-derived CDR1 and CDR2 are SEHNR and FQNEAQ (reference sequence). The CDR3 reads CASSSGSGRGPYNEQFF. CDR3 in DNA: TGTGCCAGCAGCTCTGGGAGCGGGAGAGGCCCCTACAATGAGCAGTTCTTC.

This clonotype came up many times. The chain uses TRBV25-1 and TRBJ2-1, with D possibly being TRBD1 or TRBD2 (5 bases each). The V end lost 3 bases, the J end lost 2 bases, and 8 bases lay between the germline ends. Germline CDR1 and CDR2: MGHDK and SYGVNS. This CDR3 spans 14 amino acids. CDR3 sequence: CASSEGPTYNEQFF. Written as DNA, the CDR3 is TGTGCCAGCAGTGAGGGACCAACCTACAATGAGCAGTTCTTC. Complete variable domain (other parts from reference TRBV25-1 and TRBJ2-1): EADIYQTPRYLVIGTGKKITLECSQTMGHDKMYWYQQDPGMELHLIHYSYGVNSTEKGDLSSESTVSRIRTEHFPLTLESARPSHTSQYLCASSEGPTYNEQFFGPGTRLTVL.

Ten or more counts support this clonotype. CDR3 DNA sequence: TGTGCCATCAGTGAGTTGTTATGGGACTCCTACGAGCAGTACTTC. It codes for CAISELLWDSYEQYF. This sequence joins TRBV10-3 and TRBJ2-7; D remains ambiguous. CDR3 length: 15 amino acids. V was cut by 1 base and J by 0 bases, with 10 bases left in between. CDR1 and CDR2 from the germline V gene are ENHRY and SYGVKD.

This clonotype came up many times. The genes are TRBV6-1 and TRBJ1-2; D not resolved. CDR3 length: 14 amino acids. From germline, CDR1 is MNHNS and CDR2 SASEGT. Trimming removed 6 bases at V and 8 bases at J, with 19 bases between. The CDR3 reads CASSPQQTVGGYTF. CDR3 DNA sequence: TGTGCCAGCAGCCCTCAGCAGACGGTGGGAGGCTACACCTTC.

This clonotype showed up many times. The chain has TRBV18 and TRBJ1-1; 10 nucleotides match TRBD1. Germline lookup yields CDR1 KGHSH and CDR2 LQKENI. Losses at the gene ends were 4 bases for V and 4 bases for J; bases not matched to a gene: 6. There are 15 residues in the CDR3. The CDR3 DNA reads TGTGCCAGCTCACTATACCGGGACAGGGGCACTGAAGCTTTCTTT. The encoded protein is CASSLYRDRGTEAFF.

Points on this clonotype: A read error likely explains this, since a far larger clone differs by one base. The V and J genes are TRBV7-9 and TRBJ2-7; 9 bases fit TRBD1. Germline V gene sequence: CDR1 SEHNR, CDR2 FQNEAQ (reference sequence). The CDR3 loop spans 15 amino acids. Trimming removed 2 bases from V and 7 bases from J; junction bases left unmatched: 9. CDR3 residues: CASSLLTGGGDEQYF. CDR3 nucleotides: TGTGCCAGCAGCTTATTGACAGGGGGAGGCGATGAGCAGTACTTC.

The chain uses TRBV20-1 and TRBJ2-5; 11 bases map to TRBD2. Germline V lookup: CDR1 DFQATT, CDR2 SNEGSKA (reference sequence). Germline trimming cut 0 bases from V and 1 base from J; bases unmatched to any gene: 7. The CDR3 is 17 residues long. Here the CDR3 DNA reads TGCAGTGCTAGAGATCGGCTAGCGGGGGGATTCCAAGAGACCCAGTACTTC. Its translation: CSARDRLAGGFQETQYF.

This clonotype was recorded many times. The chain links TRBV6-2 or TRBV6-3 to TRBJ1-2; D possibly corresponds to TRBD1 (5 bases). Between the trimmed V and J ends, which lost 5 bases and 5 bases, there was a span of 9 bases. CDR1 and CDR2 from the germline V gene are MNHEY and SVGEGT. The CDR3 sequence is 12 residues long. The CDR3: CASSRDVYGYTF. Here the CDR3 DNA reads TGTGCCAGCAGTCGGGACGTGTATGGCTACACCTTC.